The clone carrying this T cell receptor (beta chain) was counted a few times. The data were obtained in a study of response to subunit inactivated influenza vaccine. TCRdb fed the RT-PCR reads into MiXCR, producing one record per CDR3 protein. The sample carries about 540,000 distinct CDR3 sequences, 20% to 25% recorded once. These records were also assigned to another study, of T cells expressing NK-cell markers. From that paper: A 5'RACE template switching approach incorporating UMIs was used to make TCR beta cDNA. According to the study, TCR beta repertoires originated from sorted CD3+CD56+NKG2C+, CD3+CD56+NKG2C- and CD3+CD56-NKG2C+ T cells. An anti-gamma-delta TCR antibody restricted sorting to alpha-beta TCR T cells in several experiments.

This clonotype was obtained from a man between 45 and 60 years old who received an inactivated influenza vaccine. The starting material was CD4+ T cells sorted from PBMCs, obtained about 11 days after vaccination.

The CDR3 DNA reads TGCGCCAGCAGCTTGGACAGCCGGCCCAATTCACCCCTCCACTTT. This translates into CASSLDSRPNSPLHF. V usage is TRBV5-1 and J usage is TRBJ1-6; no firm D call. V was trimmed by 0 bases and J by 7 bases, leaving 11 bases between them. CDR1 SGHRS and CDR2 YFSETQ come from the germline V gene. This CDR3 region has 15 residues.